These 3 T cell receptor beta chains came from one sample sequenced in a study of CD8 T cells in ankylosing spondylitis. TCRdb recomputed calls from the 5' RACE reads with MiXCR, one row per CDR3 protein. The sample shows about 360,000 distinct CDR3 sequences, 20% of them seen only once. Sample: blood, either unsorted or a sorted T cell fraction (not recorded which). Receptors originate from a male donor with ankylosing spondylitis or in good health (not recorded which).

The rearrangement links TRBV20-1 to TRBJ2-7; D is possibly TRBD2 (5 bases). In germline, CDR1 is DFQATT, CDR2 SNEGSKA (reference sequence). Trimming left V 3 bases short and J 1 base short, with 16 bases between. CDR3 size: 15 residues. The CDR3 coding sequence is TGCAGTGCTAGTTTGTCGGGTGGGGAGTCCTACGAGCAGTACTTC. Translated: CSASLSGGESYEQYF.

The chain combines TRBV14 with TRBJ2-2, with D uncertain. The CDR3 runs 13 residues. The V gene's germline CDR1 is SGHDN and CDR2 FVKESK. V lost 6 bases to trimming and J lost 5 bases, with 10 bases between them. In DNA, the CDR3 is TGTGCCAGCAGAGAACAAGGGACCGGGGAGCTGTTTTTT. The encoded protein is CASREQGTGELFF.

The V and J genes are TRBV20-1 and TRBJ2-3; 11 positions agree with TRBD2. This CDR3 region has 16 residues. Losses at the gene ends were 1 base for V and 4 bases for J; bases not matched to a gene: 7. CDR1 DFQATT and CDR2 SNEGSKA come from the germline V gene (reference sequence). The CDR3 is CSARVVAGGPADTQYF. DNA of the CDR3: TGCAGTGCTAGAGTCGTAGCGGGGGGGCCAGCAGATACGCAGTATTTT.